This entry features one TCR beta chain sequence. The antigen remains unidentified. This record belongs to a study of post-analysis software for immune sequencing data. The study's findings and limits: Patients used roughly five TRBV segments, including TRBV5-6, TRBV5-1 and TRBV20-1, more often than controls.

Trimming shortened V by 1 base and J by 4 bases, and 11 bases separated the two germline ends. The CDR3 sequence is 13 residues long. The germline CDR1 and CDR2 sequences are DFQATT and SNEGSKA (reference sequence). Prepared TCR beta cDNA libraries contained unique molecular identifiers. One entry per CDR3 protein results from TCRdb running MiXCR on the PCR reads. There are hundreds of thousands of distinct CDR3 sequences in the sample; around 44% occur only once, and more than 1.5% lies in the top ten. J is TRBJ2-7 and V is TRBV20-1, with D unclear. The clonotype was recovered from a girl aged 10-17 years with multiple sclerosis. Sequenced sample: blood. CDR3: CSARAPQKYEQYF. The CDR3 DNA reads TGCAGTGCTAGAGCCCCCCAAAAGTACGAGCAGTACTTC.